Following are 19 T cell receptor beta chains from one sample sequenced in a study of blood T cell repertoires in COVID-19. Assay: immunoSEQ multiplex PCR; the TCRdb copy retains only in-frame clones and omits some. The sample lists about 150,000 clones; 76% were seen once. Source material: peripheral blood. Every receptor here comes from a woman of 80 years or more with acute or convalescent COVID-19.

The chain combines TRBV19 with TRBJ1-2, with 9 bases that match TRBD1. The CDR3 runs to 13 residues. After removal of 5 bases from V and 10 bases from J, the junction contained 8 bases not matched to a gene. Germline values: CDR1 LNHDA, CDR2 SQIVND (reference sequence). In nucleotides, the CDR3 is TGTGCCAGTAGTTACCGGGACAGGGAAGCCTACACCTTC. Its translation is CASSYRDREAYTF.

The V and J genes are TRBV6-5 and TRBJ2-3, with 11 bases fitting TRBD2. The CDR3 has 16 amino acids. Germline V lookup: CDR1 MNHEY, CDR2 SVGAGI. Losses at the gene ends were 0 bases for V and 1 base for J; bases not matched to a gene: 0. CDR3 coding DNA: TGTGCCAGCAGTTACTCGGGACTAGCGGGCACAGATACGCAGTATTTT. It encodes CASSYSGLAGTDTQYF.

Only a few counts were recorded for this clone. The chain joins TRBV27 to TRBJ1-6, with D tentatively TRBD1 (6 bases). Germline values: CDR1 MNHEY, CDR2 SMNVEV (reference sequence). V lost 4 bases to trimming and J lost 4 bases, with 11 bases between them. The CDR3 sequence is 15 residues long. CDR3 in amino acids: CASSWGTKYNSPLHF. CDR3 nucleotides: TGTGCCAGCAGTTGGGGGACAAAATATAATTCACCCCTCCACTTT.

This clone has just a few counts. The chain carries TRBV30 and TRBJ1-2, with a possible D match to TRBD1 (5 bases). Germline V gene sequence: CDR1 GTSNPN, CDR2 SVGIG (reference sequence). The CDR3 has 18 residues. The V end lost 0 bases, the J end lost 4 bases, and 24 bases lay between the germline ends. CDR3 sequence: CAWSVVTDVTVVAYGYTF. The CDR3 nucleotides read TGTGCCTGGAGTGTGGTAACCGACGTGACAGTCGTTGCCTATGGCTACACCTTC.

The V gene is TRBV5-6, the J gene TRBJ1-4; tentatively, D is TRBD1 (5 bases). The ends were cut back, 3 bases at V and 0 bases at J, with 21 bases in the middle. Germline CDR1 and CDR2: SGHDT and YYEEEE. CDR3 size: 19 residues. CDR3: CASSYNPGTMFATNEKLFF. The CDR3 DNA is TGTGCCAGCAGCTACAATCCCGGGACTATGTTTGCAACTAATGAAAAACTGTTTTTT. The full variable domain, completed using reference TRBV5-6 and TRBJ1-4, is DAGVTQSPTHLIKTRGQQVTLRCSPKSGHDTVSWYQQALGQGPQFIFQYYEEEERQRGNFPDRFSGHQFPNYSSELNVNALLLGDSALYLCASSYNPGTMFATNEKLFFGSGTQLSVL.

CDR3 coding DNA: TGTGCCAGCAGAAAAGGGACAGGGTCCTACGAGCAGTACTTC. Translating it yields CASRKGTGSYEQYF. The chain uses TRBV6-5 and TRBJ2-7, with 9 positions matching TRBD1. V was clipped by 6 bases and J by 1 base; unmatched bases: 4. Germline V gives CDR1 MNHEY, CDR2 SVGAGI. This CDR3 has 14 amino acids.

The rearrangement joins TRBV25-1 to TRBJ2-2; TRBD2 is a possible D gene (5 bases). The germline V gene encodes CDR1 MGHDK and CDR2 SYGVNS. The CDR3 has 16 amino acids. V gave up 1 base and J gave up 6 bases, with 15 bases separating them. CDR3 bases: TGTGCCAGCAGTGAATTGGCCCCTACGAGGGCCGGGGAGCTGTTTTTT. Encoded protein: CASSELAPTRAGELFF.

The rearrangement links TRBV5-8 to TRBJ2-3; 10 nucleotides line up with TRBD2. V dropped 3 bases and J dropped 7; count of bases not matched to a gene: 17. The CDR3 is 18 amino acids. The V gene's germline CDR1 is SGHTS and CDR2 YDEGEE. For the CDR3, the DNA is TGTGCCAGCAGCTCGTTAGCGGGGGGCCAGAGTCCACGACATACGCAGTATTTT. Residues: CASSSLAGGQSPRHTQYF.

The rearrangement links TRBV11-2 to TRBJ1-1; the D is unclear. CDR1 SGHAT and CDR2 FQNNGV come from the germline V gene. Trimming removed 1 base at V and 2 bases at J, with 8 bases between. The CDR3 covers 14 residues. CDR3 coding DNA: TGTGCCAGCAGCTTAGGACTAAGTAACACTGAAGCTTTCTTT. This codes for CASSLGLSNTEAFF.

The V and J genes are TRBV9 and TRBJ2-5; D possibly corresponds to TRBD1 (6 bases). Trimming removed 4 bases from V and 5 bases from J, with 12 bases in between. The CDR3 runs to 13 residues. Germline loops: CDR1 SGDLS, CDR2 YYNGEE. CDR3 loop: CASSPGQPETQYF. The DNA of the CDR3 is TGTGCCAGCAGCCCCGGACAGCCGGAGACCCAGTACTTC.

The chain joins TRBV6-2 or TRBV6-3 to TRBJ1-6; possibly TRBD1 for D (6 bases). The CDR3 totals 13 residues. V lost 5 bases, J lost 7 bases, and 9 bases lay in between. Germline V gene data show CDR1 as MNHEY and CDR2 as SVGEGT. CDR3 loop: CASSTGFNSPLHF. As DNA, the CDR3 is TGTGCCAGCAGTACAGGGTTCAATTCACCCCTCCACTTT.

The chain employs TRBV9 and TRBJ2-2; TRBD1 matches at 7 bases. The CDR3 consists of 14 residues. Germline V CDR1 and CDR2: SGDLS, YYNGEE. The V and J ends lost 5 bases and 0 bases, in that order; junction bases with no gene match: 1. CDR3 loop: CASRQGANTGELFF. The CDR3 DNA sequence: TGTGCCAGCAGGCAGGGGGCGAACACCGGGGAGCTGTTTTTT.

J is TRBJ2-1 and V is TRBV6-6; D perhaps matches TRBD2 (6 bases). The CDR3 contains 15 residues. The V gene lost 6 bases and the J gene lost 0 bases, with 12 bases spanning the gap. CDR1 and CDR2 from the germline V gene are MNHNY and SVGAGI (reference sequence). The CDR3 sequence: CASRLGSGSYNEQFF. CDR3 in DNA: TGTGCCAGCAGACTCGGGAGCGGCTCCTACAATGAGCAGTTCTTC.

In its sample, this clone was seen a few times. CDR3 nucleotides: TGTGCCAGCAGCCCTTGGGACAGGCCCCTTTTTAACTCCTACGAGCAGTACTTC. It encodes CASSPWDRPLFNSYEQYF. The chain employs TRBV21-1 and TRBJ2-7; TRBD1, the D gene given by the table, was not confirmed from the DNA. TRBV21-1 is given as a pseudogene. This CDR3 is 18 amino acids long.

The chain uses TRBV29-1 and TRBJ1-2; D gene uncertain. V lost 4 bases, J lost 3 bases, and 9 bases lay in between. The CDR3 contains 12 residues. Germline V lookup: CDR1 SQVTM, CDR2 ANQGSEA. The CDR3 protein is CSVGSTDYGYTF. As DNA, the CDR3 is TGCAGCGTTGGAAGCACGGACTATGGCTACACCTTC.

CDR3 sequence: CASSLDGETQYF. Here the CDR3 DNA reads TGTGCCAGCAGCTTGGACGGGGAGACCCAGTACTTC. The gene calls are TRBV5-8 and TRBJ2-5; D uncertain. CDR3 length: 12 residues. Germline values: CDR1 SGHTS, CDR2 YDEGEE. The ends were cut back, 0 bases at V and 5 bases at J, with 5 bases in the middle.

This clone was detected a few times. The chain is built from TRBV18 and TRBJ2-7; 14 bases align to TRBD2. Germline CDR1 reads KGHSH; CDR2 reads LQKENI. Losses at the gene ends were 3 bases for V and 5 bases for J; bases not matched to a gene: 6. The CDR3 has 16 amino acids. CDR3 in amino acids: CASSPGTSGSLNEQYF. Here the CDR3 DNA reads TGTGCCAGCTCACCTGGGACTAGCGGGAGTCTAAACGAGCAGTACTTC.

The chain recombines TRBV4-3 with TRBJ1-2, with D unclear. Germline V gene lookup returns CDR1 LGHNA and CDR2 YSLEER. The CDR3 spans 15 residues. The V end was cut by 0 bases, the J end by 0 bases, with 8 bases between. CDR3 DNA: TGCGCCAGCAGCCAAGAGGCGGTTACTAACTATGGCTACACCTTC. Translating it yields CASSQEAVTNYGYTF.

This chain connects TRBV7-7 to TRBJ2-2, with D tentatively TRBD2 (6 bases). Looked up from germline, CDR1 is SSHAT and CDR2 is FNYEAQ (reference sequence). The CDR3 runs to 18 residues. Trimming took off 5 bases at V and 0 bases at J, with 19 bases between the two ends. DNA of the CDR3: TGTGCCAGCAGCATACTCGGGCTGGAGGGCGCGAACACCGGGGAGCTGTTTTTT. It encodes CASSILGLEGANTGELFF.